This TCR beta chain derives from a study of CD39 and CD103 CD8 tumor-infiltrating T cells. TCRdb keeps only in-frame clones here, not all; method: immunoSEQ multiplex PCR. The sample has some 2,400 clones; approximately 78% are singletons. Looked up from germline, CDR1 is MNHEY and CDR2 is SVGAGI. The CDR3 is 13 residues long. Trimming stripped 0 bases from V and 4 bases from J, with 4 bases between. V usage is TRBV6-5 and J usage is TRBJ1-3, with D uncertain. The sequence came from a human donor with head and neck squamous cell carcinoma. The sample consisted of CD39- CD103- CD8+ T cells sorted from the tumor. As to subset: CD103-CD39- double-negative CD45RA- CD8 T cells. The CDR3 protein is CASSYSKGNTIYF. The CDR3 DNA is TGTGCCAGCAGTTACTCGAAGGGAAACACCATATATTTT.